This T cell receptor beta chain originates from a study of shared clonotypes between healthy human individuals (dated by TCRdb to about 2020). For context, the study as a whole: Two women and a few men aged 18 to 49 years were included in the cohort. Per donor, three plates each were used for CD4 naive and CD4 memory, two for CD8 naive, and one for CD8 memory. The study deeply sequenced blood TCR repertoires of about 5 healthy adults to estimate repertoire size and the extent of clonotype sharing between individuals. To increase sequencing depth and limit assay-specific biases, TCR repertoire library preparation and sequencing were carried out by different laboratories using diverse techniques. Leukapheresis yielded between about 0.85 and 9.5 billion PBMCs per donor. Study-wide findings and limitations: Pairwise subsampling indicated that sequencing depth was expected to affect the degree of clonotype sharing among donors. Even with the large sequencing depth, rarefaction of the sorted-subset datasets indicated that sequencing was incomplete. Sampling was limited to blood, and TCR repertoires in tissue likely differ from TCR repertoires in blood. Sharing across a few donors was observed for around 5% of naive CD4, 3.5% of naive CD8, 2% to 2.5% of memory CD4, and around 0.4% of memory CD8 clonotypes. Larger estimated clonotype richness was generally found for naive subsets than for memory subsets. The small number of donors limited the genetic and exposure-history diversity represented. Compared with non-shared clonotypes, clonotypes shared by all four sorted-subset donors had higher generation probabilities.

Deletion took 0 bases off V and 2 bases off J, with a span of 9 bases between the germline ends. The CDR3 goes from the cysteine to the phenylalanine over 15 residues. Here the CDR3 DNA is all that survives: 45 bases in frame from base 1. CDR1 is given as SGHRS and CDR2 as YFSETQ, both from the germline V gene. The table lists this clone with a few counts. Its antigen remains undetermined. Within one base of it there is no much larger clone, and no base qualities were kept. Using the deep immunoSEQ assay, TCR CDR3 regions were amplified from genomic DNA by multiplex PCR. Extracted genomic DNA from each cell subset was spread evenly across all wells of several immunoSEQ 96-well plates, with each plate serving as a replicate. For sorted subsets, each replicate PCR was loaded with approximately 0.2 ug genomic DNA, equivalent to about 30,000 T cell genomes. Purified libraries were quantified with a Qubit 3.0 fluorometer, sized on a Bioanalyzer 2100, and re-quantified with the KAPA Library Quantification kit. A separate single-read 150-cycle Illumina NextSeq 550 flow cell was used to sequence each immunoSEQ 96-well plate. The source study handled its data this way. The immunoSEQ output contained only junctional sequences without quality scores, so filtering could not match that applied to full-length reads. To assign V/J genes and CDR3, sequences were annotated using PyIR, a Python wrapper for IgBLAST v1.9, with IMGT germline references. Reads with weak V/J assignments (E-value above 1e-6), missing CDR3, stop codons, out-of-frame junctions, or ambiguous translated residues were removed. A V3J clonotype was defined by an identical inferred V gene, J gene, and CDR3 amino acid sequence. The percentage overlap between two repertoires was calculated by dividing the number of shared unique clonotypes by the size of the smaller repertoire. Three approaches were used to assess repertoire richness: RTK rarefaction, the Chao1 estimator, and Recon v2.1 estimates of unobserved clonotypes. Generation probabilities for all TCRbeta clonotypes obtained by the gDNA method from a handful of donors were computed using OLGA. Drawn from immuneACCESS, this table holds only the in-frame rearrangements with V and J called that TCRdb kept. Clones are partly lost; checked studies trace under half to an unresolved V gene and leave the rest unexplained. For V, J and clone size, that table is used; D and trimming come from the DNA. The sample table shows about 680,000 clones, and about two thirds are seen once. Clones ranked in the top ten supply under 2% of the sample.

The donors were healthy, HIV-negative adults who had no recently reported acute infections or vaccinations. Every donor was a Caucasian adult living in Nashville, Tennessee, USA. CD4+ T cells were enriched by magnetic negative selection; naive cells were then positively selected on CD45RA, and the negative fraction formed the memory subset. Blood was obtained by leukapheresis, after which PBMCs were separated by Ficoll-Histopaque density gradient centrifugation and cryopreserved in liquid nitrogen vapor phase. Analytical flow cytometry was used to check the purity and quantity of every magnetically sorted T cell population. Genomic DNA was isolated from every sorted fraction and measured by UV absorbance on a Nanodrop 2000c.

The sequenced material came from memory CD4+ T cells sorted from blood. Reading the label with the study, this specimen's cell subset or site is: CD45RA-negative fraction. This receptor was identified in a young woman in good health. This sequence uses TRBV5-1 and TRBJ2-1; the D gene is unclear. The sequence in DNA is TGCGCCAGCAGCTTGGATGTTAGTGCCTACAATGAGCAGTTCTTC. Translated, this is CASSLDVSAYNEQFF. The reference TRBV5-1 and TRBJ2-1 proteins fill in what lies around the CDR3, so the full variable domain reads KAGVTQTPRYLIKTRGQQVTLSCSPISGHRSVSWYQQTPGQGLQFLFEYFSETQRNKGNFPGRFSGRQFSNSRSEMNVSTLELGDSALYLCASSLDVSAYNEQFFGPGTRLTVL.